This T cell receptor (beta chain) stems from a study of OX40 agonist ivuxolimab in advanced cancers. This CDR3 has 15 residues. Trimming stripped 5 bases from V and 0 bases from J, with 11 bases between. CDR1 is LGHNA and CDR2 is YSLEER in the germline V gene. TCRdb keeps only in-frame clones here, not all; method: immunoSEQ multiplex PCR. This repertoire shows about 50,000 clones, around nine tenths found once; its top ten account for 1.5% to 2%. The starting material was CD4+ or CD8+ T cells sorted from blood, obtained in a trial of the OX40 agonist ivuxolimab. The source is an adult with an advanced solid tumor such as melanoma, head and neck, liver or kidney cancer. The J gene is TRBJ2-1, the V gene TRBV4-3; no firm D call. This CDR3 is CASSDTRSSYNEQFF. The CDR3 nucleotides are TGCGCCAGCAGCGACACTCGGAGCTCCTACAATGAGCAGTTCTTC.